Listed below are T cell receptor beta chains from one sample, sequenced in a study of blood T cell repertoires in COVID-19. Sequencing used immunoSEQ multiplex PCR; TCRdb keeps in-frame clones, though not all of them. The table lists 250,000 to 350,000 clones, 85% of them singletons, with 2% to 3% in the top ten. Sequencing was performed on PBMCs or T cells enriched from blood (not recorded which). These receptors came from a woman aged 50 to 60 who had recovered from COVID-19. Both conserved end residues are part of each CDR3. A D gene is named only where the DNA matches it firmly. For some rows the clone size is stated as once, few or many, or as a class when expanded; others skip it.

V: TRBV30
size: NA
J: TRBJ1-1
D: TRBD1
CDR3: CAWSVLGGGIAEAFF
DNA: TGTGCCTGGAGTGTACTAGGAGGGGGCATCGCTGAAGCTTTCTTT

V: TRBV18
size: NA
J: TRBJ2-1
D: TRBD1
CDR3: CASSLTGGGDEQFF
DNA: TGTGCCAGCTCACTTACAGGGGGCGGGGATGAGCAGTTCTTC

V: TRBV6-1
size: many
J: TRBJ1-2
D: NA
CDR3: CASSEARTNYGYTF
DNA: TGTGCCAGCAGTGAAGCCAGAACTAACTATGGCTACACCTTC

V: TRBV28
size: NA
J: TRBJ1-2
D: NA
CDR3: CASSPRVVGYTF
DNA: TGTGCCAGCAGTCCCCGGGTGGTTGGCTACACCTTC

V: TRBV3-1/TRBV3-2
size: NA
J: TRBJ1-1
D: TRBD1
CDR3: CASSPQRQGSTEAFF
DNA: TGTGCCAGCAGCCCCCAAAGACAGGGGAGCACTGAAGCTTTCTTT

V: TRBV10-3
size: few
J: TRBJ1-1
D: TRBD1
CDR3: CAISESVGTGVTEAFF
DNA: TGTGCCATCAGTGAGTCAGTCGGGACAGGGGTGACTGAAGCTTTCTTT

V: TRBV6-2/TRBV6-3
size: NA
J: TRBJ1-2
D: NA
CDR3: CASSYSDDSGRYGYTF
DNA: TGTGCCAGCAGTTACTCGGACGACAGTGGGAGGTACGGCTACACCTTC

V: TRBV29-1
size: once
J: TRBJ2-7
D: TRBD1
CDR3: CSVDLGQGAYEQYF
DNA: TGCAGCGTCGACCTCGGACAGGGTGCCTACGAGCAGTACTTC

V: TRBV7-8
size: NA
J: TRBJ2-7
D: NA
CDR3: CASSLEAGREQYF
DNA: TGTGCCAGCAGCTTAGAGGCGGGACGCGAGCAGTACTTC

V: TRBV29-1
size: NA
J: TRBJ2-7
D: TRBD1
CDR3: CSVDRGSNEQYF
DNA: TGCAGCGTTGACAGGGGGTCCAACGAGCAGTACTTC

V: TRBV11-2
size: NA
J: TRBJ1-1
D: NA
CDR3: CASSPTGPETEAFF
DNA: TGTGCCAGCAGCCCCACAGGCCCCGAGACTGAAGCTTTCTTT

V: TRBV2
size: NA
J: TRBJ2-1
D: TRBD2
CDR3: CATWASGSLNEQFF
DNA: TGTGCCACCTGGGCTAGCGGGAGTTTGAATGAGCAGTTCTTC

V: TRBV24-1
size: NA
J: TRBJ2-2
D: NA
CDR3: CATSDEAGELFF
DNA: TGTGCCACCAGTGATGAGGCCGGGGAGCTGTTTTTT

V: TRBV5-1
size: NA
J: TRBJ1-2
D: NA
CDR3: CASSPRVADGYTF
DNA: TGCGCCAGCAGCCCAAGAGTAGCGGATGGCTACACCTTC

V: TRBV9
size: NA
J: TRBJ1-2
D: NA
CDR3: CASSVVGGDLTGYTF
DNA: TGTGCCAGCAGCGTAGTTGGAGGGGACCTCACGGGCTACACCTTC

V: TRBV5-1
size: NA
J: TRBJ2-2
D: TRBD1
CDR3: CASSLRGQNTGELFF
DNA: TGCGCCAGCAGCTTAAGGGGGCAGAACACCGGGGAGCTGTTTTTT

V: TRBV12-3/TRBV12-4
size: NA
J: TRBJ1-1
D: NA
CDR3: CASSFLMNTEAFF
DNA: TGTGCCAGCAGTTTCTTAATGAACACTGAAGCTTTCTTT

V: TRBV19
size: few
J: TRBJ2-5
D: TRBD1
CDR3: CASSTQGAKTQYF
DNA: TGTGCCAGTAGTACCCAGGGGGCTAAGACCCAGTACTTC

V: TRBV24-1
size: NA
J: TRBJ2-2
D: TRBD1
CDR3: CATSDWGDRGLSTGELFF
DNA: TGTGCCACCAGTGATTGGGGGGACAGGGGCCTATCGACCGGGGAGCTGTTTTTT

V: TRBV4-1
size: NA
J: TRBJ1-1
D: NA
CDR3: CASSQVVFSRTEAFF
DNA: TGCGCCAGCAGCCAAGTTGTCTTTTCCAGGACTGAAGCTTTCTTT

V: TRBV29-1
size: NA
J: TRBJ2-7
D: TRBD1
CDR3: CSAIVGTGYEQYF
DNA: TGCAGCGCTATCGTGGGGACAGGATACGAGCAGTACTTC

V: TRBV29-1
size: NA
J: TRBJ2-3
D: NA
CDR3: CSVSRDTQYF
DNA: TGCAGCGTCTCGCGAGATACGCAGTATTTT

V: TRBV9
size: NA
J: TRBJ2-3
D: TRBD1
CDR3: CASSRSGQLTDTQYF
DNA: TGTGCCAGCAGTCGCTCGGGACAGCTCACAGATACGCAGTATTTT

V: TRBV3-1/TRBV3-2
size: NA
J: TRBJ1-2
D: NA
CDR3: CASSPEAKTYYGYTF
DNA: TGTGCCAGCAGCCCTGAAGCGAAAACGTACTATGGCTACACCTTC

V: TRBV12-3/TRBV12-4
size: NA
J: TRBJ1-2
D: NA
CDR3: CASGKGHGYTF
DNA: TGTGCCAGTGGGAAGGGGCATGGCTACACCTTC

V: TRBV6-5
size: NA
J: TRBJ2-5
D: TRBD1
CDR3: CASSPTGGRETQYF
DNA: TGTGCCAGCAGCCCGACAGGGGGACGGGAGACCCAGTACTTC

V: TRBV29-1
size: few
J: TRBJ1-1
D: NA
CDR3: CSVEVPSLNTEAFF
DNA: TGCAGCGTTGAAGTTCCCAGTTTGAACACTGAAGCTTTCTTT

V: TRBV30
size: NA
J: TRBJ2-1
D: TRBD2
CDR3: CAWSRGAGAYNEQFF
DNA: TGTGCCTGGAGTCGAGGAGCGGGAGCCTACAATGAGCAGTTCTTC

V: TRBV3-1/TRBV3-2
size: NA
J: TRBJ2-1
D: TRBD2
CDR3: CASSPTPSSGGNEQFF
DNA: TGTGCCAGCAGCCCAACCCCTTCTAGCGGGGGTAATGAGCAGTTCTTC

V: TRBV10-3
size: NA
J: TRBJ2-3
D: TRBD2
CDR3: CAISKAGGEDTQYF
DNA: TGTGCCATCAGTAAAGCGGGGGGGGAAGATACGCAGTATTTT

V: TRBV3-1/TRBV3-2
size: once
J: TRBJ1-1
D: NA
CDR3: CASSQVTGNTEAFF
DNA: TGTGCCAGCAGCCAAGTTACGGGAAATACAGAAGCTTTCTTT

V: TRBV4-3
size: NA
J: TRBJ2-1
D: TRBD2
CDR3: CASSQERLASRGEQFF
DNA: TGCGCCAGCAGCCAAGAGAGACTAGCCTCCCGAGGTGAGCAGTTCTTC

V: TRBV4-3
size: NA
J: TRBJ2-3
D: TRBD1
CDR3: CASSQAARGQDTQYF
DNA: TGCGCCAGCAGCCAAGCGGCCAGGGGGCAAGATACGCAGTATTTT

V: TRBV18
size: NA
J: TRBJ1-1
D: NA
CDR3: CASSPPFPGGEAFF
DNA: TGTGCCAGCTCACCACCATTTCCCGGGGGGGAAGCTTTCTTT

V: TRBV5-1
size: NA
J: TRBJ2-3
D: NA
CDR3: CASRPQVQGGLDTQYF
DNA: TGCGCCAGCAGACCTCAAGTGCAGGGCGGTCTTGATACGCAGTATTTT

V: TRBV7-2
size: once
J: TRBJ2-5
D: NA
CDR3: CASSFTRAGLKETQYF
DNA: TGTGCCAGCAGCTTTACCCGGGCAGGACTAAAAGAGACCCAGTACTTC

V: TRBV2
size: NA
J: TRBJ2-5
D: NA
CDR3: CASKEAGETQYF
DNA: TGTGCCAGCAAGGAAGCCGGAGAGACCCAGTACTTC

V: TRBV29-1
size: NA
J: TRBJ1-1
D: NA
CDR3: CSVQAVLLNTEAFF
DNA: TGCAGCGTTCAGGCAGTCCTCCTGAACACTGAAGCTTTCTTT

V: TRBV5-1
size: NA
J: TRBJ2-7
D: TRBD2
CDR3: CASSLAGTSGRWSYEQYF
DNA: TGCGCCAGCAGCTTGGCTGGGACTAGCGGGAGGTGGTCCTACGAGCAGTACTTC

V: TRBV3-1/TRBV3-2
size: NA
J: TRBJ1-5
D: TRBD1
CDR3: CASSQGTGGGQPQHF
DNA: TGTGCCAGCAGCCAAGGGACAGGGGGCGGGCAGCCCCAGCATTTT

V: TRBV11-3
size: NA
J: TRBJ2-5
D: NA
CDR3: CASSLEGGETQYF
DNA: TGTGCCAGCAGCTTAGAAGGGGGAGAGACCCAGTACTTC